This is a list of T cell receptor beta chains from one sample in a study of OX40 agonist ivuxolimab in advanced cancers. The data were produced by immunoSEQ multiplex PCR, yet TCRdb's version contains in-frame clones alone and is incomplete. This sample has about 79,000 clones, with roughly 86% found just once. The source material was CD4+ or CD8+ T cells sorted from blood, sampled in a trial of the OX40 agonist ivuxolimab. The receptors come from an adult with an advanced solid tumor such as melanoma, head and neck, liver or kidney cancer. Each CDR3 is given with its conserved first and last residue. The D gene is left open where the match is weak. A clone size is listed for some rows: how often the clone was seen (once, few, many), or a class if it is expanded.

D: .; J: TRBJ2-5; size: .; V: TRBV18; DNA: TGTGCCAGCTCACCACCCTCGGCAGAGACCCAGTACTTC; CDR3: CASSPPSAETQYF
D: TRBD1; J: TRBJ2-3; size: .; V: TRBV7-6; DNA: TGTGCCAGCAGCTTAGGGGTTAGGGGGCGCGAAGATACGCAGTATTTT; CDR3: CASSLGVRGREDTQYF
D: .; J: TRBJ1-2; size: .; V: TRBV28; DNA: TGTGCCAGCAGTCAGGGGAACTATGGCTACACCTTC; CDR3: CASSQGNYGYTF
D: .; J: TRBJ1-5; size: .; V: TRBV6-1; DNA: TGTGCCAGCAGTTCTCAGGGGCTCGATCAGCCCCAGCATTTT; CDR3: CASSSQGLDQPQHF
D: TRBD1; J: TRBJ1-6; size: .; V: TRBV2; DNA: TGTGCCAGCAGAGAACAGGGGTCCGGATCACCCCTCCACTTT; CDR3: CASREQGSGSPLHF
D: TRBD1; J: TRBJ2-5; size: .; V: TRBV25-1; DNA: TGTGCCAGCAGTGAAGGGGACAGGGGGGATCAAGAGACCCAGTACTTC; CDR3: CASSEGDRGDQETQYF
D: TRBD1; J: TRBJ2-4; size: .; V: TRBV9; DNA: TGTGCCAGCAGTCTCGGACAGGGATGGGACATTCAGTACTTC; CDR3: CASSLGQGWDIQYF
D: TRBD2; J: TRBJ2-1; size: .; V: TRBV19; DNA: TGTGCCAGTAGTCCGAACCTAGCGGGGGGGAGCAATGAGCAGTTCTTC; CDR3: CASSPNLAGGSNEQFF
D: .; J: TRBJ2-2; size: .; V: TRBV5-1; DNA: TGCGCCAGCTCCTCTACTGCGGGCGTGATGACCGGGGAGCTGTTTTTT; CDR3: CASSSTAGVMTGELFF
D: .; J: TRBJ2-4; size: .; V: TRBV5-4; DNA: TGTGCCAGCAGCTTGAAGGGACTCCGAGCCAAAAACATTCAGTACTTC; CDR3: CASSLKGLRAKNIQYF
D: .; J: TRBJ1-6; size: once; V: TRBV6-6; DNA: TGTGCCAGCAACCCCAGCTCCTATAATTCACCCCTCCACTTT; CDR3: CASNPSSYNSPLHF
D: TRBD1; J: TRBJ1-4; size: .; V: TRBV2; DNA: TGTGCCAGCAGGGTAAAGACAGGGGGCAGCGGTAATGAAAAACTGTTTTTT; CDR3: CASRVKTGGSGNEKLFF
D: .; J: TRBJ1-2; size: .; V: TRBV29-1; DNA: TGCAGCGTCCAGTTTGGGGCTAACTATGGCTACACCTTC; CDR3: CSVQFGANYGYTF
D: .; J: TRBJ1-2; size: few; V: TRBV7-9; DNA: TGTGCCAGCAGCATCGCCGATTTGGATGGCTACACCTTC; CDR3: CASSIADLDGYTF
D: .; J: TRBJ1-2; size: .; V: TRBV5-4; DNA: TGTGCCAGCAGCTCCAGTGGGGGGGTAGGCTACACCTTC; CDR3: CASSSSGGVGYTF
D: .; J: TRBJ1-3; size: .; V: TRBV7-3; DNA: TGTGCCAGCAGCTTACGGTTGGGAAACACCATATATTTT; CDR3: CASSLRLGNTIYF
D: TRBD1; J: TRBJ1-4; size: .; V: TRBV7-9; DNA: TGTGCCAGCAGCTCTCGGACAGGGTATAAGGAAAAACTGTTTTTT; CDR3: CASSSRTGYKEKLFF
D: .; J: TRBJ1-1; size: .; V: TRBV7-2; DNA: TGTGCCAGCAGCTTAGTTACGGGAACGGTAGGGACTGAAGCTTTCTTT; CDR3: CASSLVTGTVGTEAFF
D: TRBD2; J: TRBJ2-5; size: .; V: TRBV7-2; DNA: TGTGCCAGCACACGACTAGCGGGAGGAGAGACCCAGTACTTC; CDR3: CASTRLAGGETQYF
D: .; J: TRBJ1-2; size: .; V: TRBV9; DNA: TGTGCCAGCAGCGTAACCCCGTCAGACTATGGCTACACCTTC; CDR3: CASSVTPSDYGYTF
D: TRBD1; J: TRBJ2-5; size: .; V: TRBV14; DNA: TGTGCCAGCAGCCAAGATACTCTGTGGACAGGCTCTCAAGAGACCCAGTACTTC; CDR3: CASSQDTLWTGSQETQYF
D: .; J: TRBJ1-1; size: few; V: TRBV7-3; DNA: TGTGCCAGCAGCGCAAACATGAACACTGAAGCTTTCTTT; CDR3: CASSANMNTEAFF
D: TRBD1; J: TRBJ1-2; size: few; V: TRBV7-9; DNA: TGTGCCAGCAGCTTAGCTACGGGACAGGGGGATGGCTACACCTTC; CDR3: CASSLATGQGDGYTF
D: TRBD1; J: TRBJ1-2; size: .; V: TRBV6-5; DNA: TGTGCCAGCAGCGACCGGACAGGGGGCGCCTATGGCTACACCTTC; CDR3: CASSDRTGGAYGYTF
D: .; J: TRBJ1-4; size: .; V: TRBV18; DNA: TGTGCCAGCTCACCATCCGGGACCCCCGGTGAAAAACTGTTTTTT; CDR3: CASSPSGTPGEKLFF
D: .; J: TRBJ2-1; size: few; V: TRBV21-1; DNA: TGTGCCAGCAGCAAAAAAGAGCCGGGACTAGCGGAAACAAGCTCCTACAATGAGCAGTTCTTC; CDR3: CASSKKEPGLAETSSYNEQFF
D: TRBD1; J: TRBJ1-4; size: .; V: TRBV30; DNA: TGTGCCTGGACCGGGACAGAGAATGAAAAACTGTTTTTT; CDR3: CAWTGTENEKLFF
D: .; J: TRBJ1-1; size: once; V: TRBV11-2; DNA: TGTGCCAGCAGCTTACAGGGGAACACTGAAGCTTTCTTT; CDR3: CASSLQGNTEAFF
D: .; J: TRBJ1-3; size: .; V: TRBV12-5; DNA: TGTGCTAGTGGTTTGGTACAGTCAGGAACAGGGCAAGGAAACACCATATATTTT; CDR3: CASGLVQSGTGQGNTIYF
D: TRBD1; J: TRBJ2-5; size: .; V: TRBV7-3; DNA: TGTGCCAGCAGCAAAAGAGGGGACAGGCAAGAGACCCAGTACTTC; CDR3: CASSKRGDRQETQYF
D: TRBD1; J: TRBJ2-6; size: .; V: TRBV9; DNA: TGTGCCAGCAGCGTCGGACAGGTGAGCTCTGGGGCCAACGTCCTGACTTTC; CDR3: CASSVGQVSSGANVLTF
D: .; J: TRBJ2-2; size: .; V: TRBV13; DNA: TGTGCCAGCAGCTTAACTGACAGAGACACCGGGGAGCTGTTTTTT; CDR3: CASSLTDRDTGELFF
D: TRBD2; J: TRBJ2-2; size: .; V: TRBV30; DNA: TGTGCCTGGAGTGGACTAGCGACCACCGGGGAGCTGTTTTTT; CDR3: CAWSGLATTGELFF
D: .; J: TRBJ1-2; size: .; V: TRBV7-2; DNA: TGTGCCAGCAGCTTAGCCCAGGGGCGTAGCTATGGCTACACCTTC; CDR3: CASSLAQGRSYGYTF
D: TRBD2; J: TRBJ2-1; size: once; V: TRBV7-6; DNA: TGTGCCAGCAGCCTTGGACTAGCGGGTGACAATGAGCAGTTCTTC; CDR3: CASSLGLAGDNEQFF
D: .; J: TRBJ2-1; size: few; V: TRBV25-1; DNA: TGTGCCAGCAGCCGGGACCGGCTGCTAGACAATGAGCAGTTCTTC; CDR3: CASSRDRLLDNEQFF
D: TRBD1; J: TRBJ1-2; size: .; V: TRBV10-3; DNA: TGTGCCATCAGTGCCCGGGACAGGGGAGGCTACACCTTC; CDR3: CAISARDRGGYTF
D: .; J: TRBJ2-2; size: .; V: TRBV7-2; DNA: TGTGCCAGCAGCTTAGCCCGGATTGGCGGGGAGCTGTTTTTT; CDR3: CASSLARIGGELFF
D: .; J: TRBJ1-2; size: .; V: TRBV7-9; DNA: TGTGCCAGCAGCTTATCCCACTCCGATGGCTACACCTTC; CDR3: CASSLSHSDGYTF
D: .; J: TRBJ1-1; size: .; V: TRBV5-5; DNA: TGTGCCAGCAGCTTGGGCAGCGGCTTGGACACTGAAGCTTTCTTT; CDR3: CASSLGSGLDTEAFF
D: .; J: TRBJ2-5; size: .; V: TRBV19; DNA: TGTGCCAGTAGTGTCGCGGAGGGCTTCCAAGAGACCCAGTACTTC; CDR3: CASSVAEGFQETQYF
D: TRBD2; J: TRBJ2-5; size: once; V: TRBV5-6; DNA: TGTGCCAGCAGCCGGGGACTAGCGGGAGTAGGGGAGACCCAGTACTTC; CDR3: CASSRGLAGVGETQYF
D: TRBD2; J: TRBJ2-5; size: .; V: TRBV4-1; DNA: TGCGCCAGCAGCCAAGAGGCCCCCGTTGGAGCGGGAGTGGGGGAGACCCAGTACTTC; CDR3: CASSQEAPVGAGVGETQYF
D: TRBD2; J: TRBJ2-7; size: .; V: TRBV4-1; DNA: TGCGCCAGCAGCCAACTAGCGGGGGTAAGCTCCTACGAGCAGTACTTC; CDR3: CASSQLAGVSSYEQYF
D: .; J: TRBJ2-3; size: .; V: TRBV18; DNA: TGTGCCAGCTCACCACACCTTCTCACAGATACGCAGTATTTT; CDR3: CASSPHLLTDTQYF
D: TRBD2; J: TRBJ2-1; size: .; V: TRBV5-1; DNA: TGCGCCAGCAGCTTGGCCAAACTAGCGGGAGCTGGGAATGAGCAGTTCTTC; CDR3: CASSLAKLAGAGNEQFF
D: .; J: TRBJ2-2; size: .; V: TRBV11-2; DNA: TGTGCCAGCAGCCCCGGGACTTACACCGGGGAGCTGTTTTTT; CDR3: CASSPGTYTGELFF
D: TRBD1; J: TRBJ1-3; size: .; V: TRBV5-1; DNA: TGCGCCAGCAGCGAGACAGGGCTCTCTGGAAACACCATATATTTT; CDR3: CASSETGLSGNTIYF
D: TRBD2; J: TRBJ2-2; size: .; V: TRBV19; DNA: TGTGCCGGGGTGCTAGCGGGGAACACCGGGGAGCTGTTTTTT; CDR3: CAGVLAGNTGELFF
D: .; J: TRBJ1-1; size: .; V: TRBV6-1; DNA: TGTGCCAGCAGTCTTGTGGGGGTTGCTTTCTTT; CDR3: CASSLVGVAFF
D: .; J: TRBJ2-1; size: .; V: TRBV29-1; DNA: TGCAGCGTTGCTTCGGGAGGACAGGGATTCTTCATGCTTTACAATGAGCAGTTCTTC; CDR3: CSVASGGQGFFMLYNEQFF
D: .; J: TRBJ1-2; size: .; V: TRBV29-1; DNA: TGCAGCGTAGAGGCGACTAACTATGGCTACACCTTC; CDR3: CSVEATNYGYTF